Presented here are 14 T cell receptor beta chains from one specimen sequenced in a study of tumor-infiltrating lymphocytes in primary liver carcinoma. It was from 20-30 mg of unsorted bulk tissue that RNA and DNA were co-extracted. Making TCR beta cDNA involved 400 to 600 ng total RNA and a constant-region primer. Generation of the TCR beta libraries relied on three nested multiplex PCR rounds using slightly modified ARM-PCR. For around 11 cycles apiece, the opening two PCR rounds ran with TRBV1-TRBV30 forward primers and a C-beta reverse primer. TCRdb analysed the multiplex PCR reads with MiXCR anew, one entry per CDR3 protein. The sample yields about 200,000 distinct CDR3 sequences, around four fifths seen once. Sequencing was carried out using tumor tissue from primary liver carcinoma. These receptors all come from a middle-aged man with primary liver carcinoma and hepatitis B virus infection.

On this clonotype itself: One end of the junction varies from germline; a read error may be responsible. CDR3 amino acids: CTSSPTSGRQETQNF. The CDR3 DNA follows: TGTACCAGCAGCCCGACTAGCGGGCGGCAAGAGACCCAGAACTTC. V usage is TRBV5-4 and J usage is TRBJ2-5; 10 positions match TRBD2. This CDR3 spans 15 amino acids. CDR1 is SGHNT, CDR2 YYREEE, per germline (reference sequence).

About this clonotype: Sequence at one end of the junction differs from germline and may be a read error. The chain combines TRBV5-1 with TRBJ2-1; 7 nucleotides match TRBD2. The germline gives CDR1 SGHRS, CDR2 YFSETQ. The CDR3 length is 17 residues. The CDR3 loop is CASILDPSGLTYNEQFF. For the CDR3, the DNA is TGCGCCAGCATCTTGGATCCTAGCGGTCTAACGTACAATGAGCAGTTCTTC. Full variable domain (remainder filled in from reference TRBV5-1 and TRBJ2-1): KAGVTQTPRYLIKTRGQQVTLSCSPISGHRSVSWYQQTPGQGLQFLFEYFSETQRNKGNFPGRFSGRQFSNSRSEMNVSTLELGDSALYLCASILDPSGLTYNEQFFGPGTRLTVL.

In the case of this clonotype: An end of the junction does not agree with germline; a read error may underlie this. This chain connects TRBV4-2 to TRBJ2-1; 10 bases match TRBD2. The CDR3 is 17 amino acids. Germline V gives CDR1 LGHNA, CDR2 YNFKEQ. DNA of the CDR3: TGTACCAGCGGCCAAGAGCCCGGGCTAGCGGGAGACAATGAGCAGTTCTTC. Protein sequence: CTSGQEPGLAGDNEQFF.

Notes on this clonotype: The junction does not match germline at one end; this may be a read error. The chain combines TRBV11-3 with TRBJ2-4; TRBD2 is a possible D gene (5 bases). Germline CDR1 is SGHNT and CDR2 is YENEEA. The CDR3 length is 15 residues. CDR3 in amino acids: CASRFGVIVINIEYF. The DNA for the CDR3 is TGTGCCAGCAGATTCGGGGTGATAGTCATAAACATTGAGTACTTC.

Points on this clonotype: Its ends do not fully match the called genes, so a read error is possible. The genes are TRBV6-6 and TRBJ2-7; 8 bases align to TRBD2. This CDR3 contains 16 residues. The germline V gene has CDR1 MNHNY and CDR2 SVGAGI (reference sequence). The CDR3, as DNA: TGTGTCAGCACCCCACTCTTAACGGGAGGGAGAAACGAGCAATACTTC. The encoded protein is CVSTPLLTGGRNEQYF.

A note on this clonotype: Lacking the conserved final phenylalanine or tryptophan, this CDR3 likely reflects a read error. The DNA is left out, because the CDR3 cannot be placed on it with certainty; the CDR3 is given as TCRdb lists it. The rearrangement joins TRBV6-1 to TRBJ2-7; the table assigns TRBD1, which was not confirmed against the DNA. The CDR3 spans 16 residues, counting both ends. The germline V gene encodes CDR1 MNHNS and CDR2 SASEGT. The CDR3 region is CASTPRSGQGSYEHYL.

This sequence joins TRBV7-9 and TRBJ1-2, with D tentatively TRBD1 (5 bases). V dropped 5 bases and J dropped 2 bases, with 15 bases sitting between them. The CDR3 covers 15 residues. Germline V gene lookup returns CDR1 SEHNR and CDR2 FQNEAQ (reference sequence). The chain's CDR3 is CASSKSVGGNYGYTF. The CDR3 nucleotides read TGTGCCAGCAGCAAAAGCGTGGGGGGGAACTATGGCTACACCTTC.

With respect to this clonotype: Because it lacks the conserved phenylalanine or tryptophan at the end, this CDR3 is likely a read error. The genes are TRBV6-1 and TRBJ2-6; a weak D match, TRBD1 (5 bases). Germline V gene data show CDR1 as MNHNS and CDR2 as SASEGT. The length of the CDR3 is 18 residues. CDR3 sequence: CPSSGYRGPTSGANVLTI. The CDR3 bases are TGTCCCAGCAGTGGATATAGGGGTCCTACCTCTGGGGCCAACGTCCTGACTATC.

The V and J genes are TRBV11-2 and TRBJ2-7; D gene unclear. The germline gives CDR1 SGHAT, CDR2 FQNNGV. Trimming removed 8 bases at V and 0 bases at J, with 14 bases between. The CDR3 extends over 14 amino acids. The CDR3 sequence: CASCSIRNSYEQYF. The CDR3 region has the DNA TGTGCCAGCTGCTCTATAAGGAACTCCTACGAGCAGTACTTC.

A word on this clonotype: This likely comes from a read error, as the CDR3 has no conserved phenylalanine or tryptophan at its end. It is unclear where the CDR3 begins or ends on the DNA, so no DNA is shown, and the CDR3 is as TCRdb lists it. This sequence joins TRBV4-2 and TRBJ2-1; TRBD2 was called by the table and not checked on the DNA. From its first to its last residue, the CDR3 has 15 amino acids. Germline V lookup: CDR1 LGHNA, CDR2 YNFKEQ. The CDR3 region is CASSQYWTTGGEQLL.

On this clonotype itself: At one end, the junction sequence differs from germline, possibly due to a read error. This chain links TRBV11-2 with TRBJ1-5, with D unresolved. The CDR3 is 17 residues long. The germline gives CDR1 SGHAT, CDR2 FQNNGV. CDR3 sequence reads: CASSLVGITGSNQPQHF. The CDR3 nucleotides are TGTGCCAGCAGCTTAGTAGGGATAACGGGGAGCAATCAGCCCCAGCACTTT. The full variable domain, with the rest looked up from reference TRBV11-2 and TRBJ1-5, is EAGVAQSPRYKIIEKRQSVAFWCNPISGHATLYWYQQILGQGPKLLIQFQNNGVVDDSQLPKDRFSAERLKGVDSTLKIQPAKLEDSAVYLCASSLVGITGSNQPQHFGDGTRLSIL.

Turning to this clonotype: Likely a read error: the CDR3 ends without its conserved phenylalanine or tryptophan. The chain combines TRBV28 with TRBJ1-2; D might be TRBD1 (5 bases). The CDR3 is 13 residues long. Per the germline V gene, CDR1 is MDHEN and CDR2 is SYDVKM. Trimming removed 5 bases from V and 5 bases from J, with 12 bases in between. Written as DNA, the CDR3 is TGTGCCAGCAGTGTCCGGGACGGATATGGCTACACCCTC. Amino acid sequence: CASSVRDGYGYTL.

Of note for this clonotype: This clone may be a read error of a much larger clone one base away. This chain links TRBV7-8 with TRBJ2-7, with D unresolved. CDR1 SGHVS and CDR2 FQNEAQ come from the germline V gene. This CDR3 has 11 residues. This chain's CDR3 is CASSLDFEQNF. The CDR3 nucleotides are TGTGCCAGCAGCTTAGACTTCGAGCAGAACTTC.

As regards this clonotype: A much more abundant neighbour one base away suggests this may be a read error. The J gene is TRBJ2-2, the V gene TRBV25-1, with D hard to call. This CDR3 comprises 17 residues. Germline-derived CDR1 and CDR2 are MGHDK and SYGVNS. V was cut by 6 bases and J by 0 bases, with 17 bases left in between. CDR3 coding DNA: TGTGCCAGCAGGAAAGGAGCCATTCTCGCGAACACCGGGGAGCTGTTTTTT. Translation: CASRKGAILANTGELFF.